Each of the 11 T cell receptor beta chains below was sequenced from the same sample in a study of technical replicates of blood from a handful of donors. TCRdb keeps only in-frame clones here, not all; method: immunoSEQ multiplex PCR. The table includes 65,000 to 80,000 clones, 85% to 95% detected once. The material sequenced was T cells isolated from PBMCs. These TCRs come from a human donor in good health.

This chain uses TRBV7-2 with TRBJ1-2, with D perhaps TRBD1 (5 bases). Trimming stripped 2 bases from V and 8 bases from J, with 9 bases between. The CDR3 is 12 residues long. CDR1 SGHTA and CDR2 FQGNSA come from the germline V gene. CDR3 DNA: TGTGCCAGCAGCTTATCAGGGCGCGGCTACACCTTC. Protein product: CASSLSGRGYTF.

The rearrangement uses TRBV7-9 and TRBJ2-7, with 7 nucleotides matching TRBD1. J gave up 3 bases and V 4 bases, and 9 bases lay outside the gene matches. This CDR3 is built from 15 residues. Germline CDR1 reads SEHNR; CDR2 reads FQNEAQ (reference sequence). CDR3 region: CASSSGEGAVYEQYF. CDR3 coding DNA: TGTGCCAGCAGCTCAGGAGAGGGGGCAGTCTACGAGCAGTACTTC.

V and J are TRBV11-2 and TRBJ2-7; D ambiguous. The CDR3 length is 13 residues. Looked up from germline, CDR1 is SGHAT and CDR2 is FQNNGV. V gave up 2 bases and J gave up 3 bases, with 8 bases separating them. This chain's CDR3 is CASSLTRFYEQYF. The CDR3 DNA reads TGTGCCAGCAGCTTAACGAGGTTCTACGAGCAGTACTTC.

The chain is built from TRBV5-6 and TRBJ1-2; 8 positions agree with TRBD1. The CDR3 has 14 residues. V trimming: 4 bases; J trimming: 6 bases; junction bases outside the gene matches: 8. From germline, CDR1 is SGHDT and CDR2 YYEEEE. The CDR3 nucleotides are TGTGCCAGCAGCCCTTTAGGACAGGGTGATGGCTACACCTTC. Amino acids: CASSPLGQGDGYTF. The full variable domain, with the rest looked up from reference TRBV5-6 and TRBJ1-2, is DAGVTQSPTHLIKTRGQQVTLRCSPKSGHDTVSWYQQALGQGPQFIFQYYEEEERQRGNFPDRFSGHQFPNYSSELNVNALLLGDSALYLCASSPLGQGDGYTFGSGTRLTVV.

CDR3 protein: CASSVGTVAKNIQYF. In nucleotides, the CDR3 is TGTGCCAGCAGCGTTGGGACAGTAGCCAAAAACATTCAGTACTTC. V usage is TRBV11-3 and J usage is TRBJ2-4; 7 positions match TRBD1. Germline V gives CDR1 SGHNT, CDR2 YENEEA. The J segment lost 0 bases and the V segment lost 5 bases, leaving 4 bases of the junction unmatched. This CDR3 is 15 amino acids long.

The chain uses TRBV11-2 and TRBJ1-1; D is perhaps TRBD1 (5 bases). CDR3 size: 13 residues. The germline V gene has CDR1 SGHAT and CDR2 FQNNGV. V lost 5 bases, J lost 1 base, and 8 bases lay in between. This CDR3 reads CASSQGENTEAFF. Written as DNA, the CDR3 is TGTGCCAGCAGCCAAGGGGAGAACACTGAAGCTTTCTTT.

The chain combines TRBV7-3 with TRBJ2-7; D is uncertain. Trimming removed 5 bases at V and 2 bases at J, with 10 bases between. Germline values: CDR1 SGHTA, CDR2 FQGTGA. The CDR3 extends over 13 amino acids. This CDR3 is CASSLSLAYEQYF. For the CDR3, the DNA is TGTGCCAGCAGCCTTAGCCTTGCCTACGAGCAGTACTTC. Full variable domain (missing parts from reference TRBV7-3 and TRBJ2-7): GAGVSQTPSNKVTEKGKYVELRCDPISGHTALYWYRQSLGQGPEFLIYFQGTGAADDSGLPNDRFFAVRPEGSVSTLKIQRTERGDSAVYLCASSLSLAYEQYFGPGTRLTVT.

The CDR3 DNA follows: TGTGCCAGCAGCTTAGAGGGCACCTTGAACACTGAAGCTTTCTTT. Translating it yields CASSLEGTLNTEAFF. The chain carries TRBV7-3 and TRBJ1-1, with D hard to call. The CDR3 covers 15 residues. Germline V gene sequence: CDR1 SGHTA, CDR2 FQGTGA. Trimming stripped 2 bases from V and 0 bases from J, with 10 bases between.

The CDR3 loop reads CASRYESYEQYF. In DNA, the CDR3 is TGCGCCAGCCGTTATGAGAGTTACGAGCAGTACTTC. The J gene is TRBJ2-7, the V gene TRBV5-1; D gene ambiguous. Germline CDR1 reads SGHRS; CDR2 reads YFSETQ. The germline V and J ends were trimmed by 7 bases and 4 bases, with 12 bases remaining between them. The CDR3 runs 12 residues.

This clone was counted once. The rearrangement links TRBV27 to TRBJ2-7; 11 bases are a match to TRBD2. There are 15 residues in the CDR3. From germline, CDR1 is MNHEY and CDR2 SMNVEV (reference sequence). Trimming at V came to 5 bases and at J to 3 bases, leaving 6 bases not matched to a gene. CDR3 nucleotide sequence: TGTGCCAGCAGTCCCACCGGGACTAGCGGCTACGAGCAGTACTTC. Translated: CASSPTGTSGYEQYF.

CDR3 sequence: CATRGAGEFYEQYF. In DNA form, the CDR3 reads TGTGCCACCAGGGGCGCGGGAGAGTTCTACGAGCAGTACTTC. The chain employs TRBV7-9 and TRBJ2-7; D may be TRBD2 (7 bases). The CDR3 covers 14 residues. V lost 10 bases to trimming and J lost 3 bases, with 19 bases between them. Per the germline V gene, CDR1 is SEHNR and CDR2 is FQNEAQ (reference sequence).